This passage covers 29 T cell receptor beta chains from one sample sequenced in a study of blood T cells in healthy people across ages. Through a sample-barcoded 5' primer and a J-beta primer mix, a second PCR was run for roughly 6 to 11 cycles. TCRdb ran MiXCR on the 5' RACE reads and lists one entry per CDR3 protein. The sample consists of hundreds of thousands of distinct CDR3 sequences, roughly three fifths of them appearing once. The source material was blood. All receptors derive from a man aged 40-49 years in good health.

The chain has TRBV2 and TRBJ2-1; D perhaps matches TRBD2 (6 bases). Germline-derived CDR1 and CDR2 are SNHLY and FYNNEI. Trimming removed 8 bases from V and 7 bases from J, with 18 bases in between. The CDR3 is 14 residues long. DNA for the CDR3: TGTGCCAGCTTCTCTGCGGGAAAGAAAAATGAGCAGTTCTTC. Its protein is CASFSAGKKNEQFF.

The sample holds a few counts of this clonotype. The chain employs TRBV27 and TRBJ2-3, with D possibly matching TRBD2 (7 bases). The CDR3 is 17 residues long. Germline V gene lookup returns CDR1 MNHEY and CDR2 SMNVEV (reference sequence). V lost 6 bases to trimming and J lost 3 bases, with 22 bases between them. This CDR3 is CASSTLTGAGRTDTQYF. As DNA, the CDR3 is TGTGCCAGCAGCACCTTAACGGGGGCCGGGAGGACAGATACGCAGTATTTT.

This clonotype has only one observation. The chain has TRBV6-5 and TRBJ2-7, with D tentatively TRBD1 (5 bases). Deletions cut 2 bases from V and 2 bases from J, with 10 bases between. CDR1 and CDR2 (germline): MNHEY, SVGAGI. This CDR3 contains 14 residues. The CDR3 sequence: CASSYRGHTYEQYF. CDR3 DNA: TGTGCCAGCAGTTACCGAGGACATACCTACGAGCAGTACTTC.

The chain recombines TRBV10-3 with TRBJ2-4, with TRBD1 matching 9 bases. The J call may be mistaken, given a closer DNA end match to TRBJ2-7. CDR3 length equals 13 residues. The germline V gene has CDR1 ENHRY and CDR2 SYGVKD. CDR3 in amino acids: CAIRGQGVDEQYF. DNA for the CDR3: TGTGCCATCAGGGGACAGGGAGTCGACGAGCAGTACTTC.

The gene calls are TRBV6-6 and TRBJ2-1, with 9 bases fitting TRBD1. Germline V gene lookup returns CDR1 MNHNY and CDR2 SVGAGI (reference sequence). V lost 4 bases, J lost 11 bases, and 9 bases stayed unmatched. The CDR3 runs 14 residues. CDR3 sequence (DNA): TGTGCCAGCAGTTCCCAGGGACAGGGAAGAAAGCAGTTCTTC. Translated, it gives CASSSQGQGRKQFF.

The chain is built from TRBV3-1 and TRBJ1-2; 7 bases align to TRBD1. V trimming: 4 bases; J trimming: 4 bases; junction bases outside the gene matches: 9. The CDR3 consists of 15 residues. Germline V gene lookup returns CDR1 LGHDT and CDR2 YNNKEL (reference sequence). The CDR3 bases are TGTGCCAGCAGCCTGAGGGGACAGATCTTCTATGGCTACACCTTC. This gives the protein CASSLRGQIFYGYTF. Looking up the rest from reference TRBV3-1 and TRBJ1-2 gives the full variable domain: DTAVSQTPKYLVTQMGNDKSIKCEQNLGHDTMYWYKQDSKKFLKIMFSYNNKELIINETVPNRFSPKSPDKAHLNLHINSLELGDSAVYFCASSLRGQIFYGYTFGSGTRLTVV.

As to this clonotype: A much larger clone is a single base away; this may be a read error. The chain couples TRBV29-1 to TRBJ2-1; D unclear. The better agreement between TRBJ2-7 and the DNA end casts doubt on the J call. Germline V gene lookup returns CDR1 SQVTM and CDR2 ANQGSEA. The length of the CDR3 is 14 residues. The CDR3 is CSVDSQFSYNEQYF. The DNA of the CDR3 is TGCAGCGTTGACTCGCAGTTTTCCTACAATGAGCAGTACTTC.

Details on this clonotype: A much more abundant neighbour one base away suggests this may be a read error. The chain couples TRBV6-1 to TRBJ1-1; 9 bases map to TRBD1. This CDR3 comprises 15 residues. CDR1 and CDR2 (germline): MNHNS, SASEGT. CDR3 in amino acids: CAGRRTGEPNTEAFF. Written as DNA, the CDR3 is TGTGCCGGCAGAAGGACAGGGGAGCCGAACACTGAAGCTTTCTTT.

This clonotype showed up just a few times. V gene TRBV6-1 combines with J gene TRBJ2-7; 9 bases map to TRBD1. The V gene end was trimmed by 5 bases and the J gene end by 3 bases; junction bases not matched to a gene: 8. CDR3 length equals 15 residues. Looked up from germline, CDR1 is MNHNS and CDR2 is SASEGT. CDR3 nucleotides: TGTGCCAGCAGTTCGGACAGGGGTCTATTCTACGAGCAGTACTTC. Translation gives CASSSDRGLFYEQYF.

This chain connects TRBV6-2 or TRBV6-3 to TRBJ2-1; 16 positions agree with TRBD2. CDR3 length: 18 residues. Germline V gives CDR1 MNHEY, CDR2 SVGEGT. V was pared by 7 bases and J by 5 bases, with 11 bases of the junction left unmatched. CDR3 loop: CASTEGTSGRATNNEQFF. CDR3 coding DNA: TGTGCCAGCACCGAAGGGACTAGCGGGAGGGCCACGAACAATGAGCAGTTCTTC.

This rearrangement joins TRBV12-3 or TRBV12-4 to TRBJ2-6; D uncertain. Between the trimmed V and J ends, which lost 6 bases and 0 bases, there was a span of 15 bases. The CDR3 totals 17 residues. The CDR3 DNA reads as TGTGCCAGCAGCGACGGAATACCCAACTCTGGGGCCAACGTCCTGACTTTC. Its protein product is CASSDGIPNSGANVLTF.

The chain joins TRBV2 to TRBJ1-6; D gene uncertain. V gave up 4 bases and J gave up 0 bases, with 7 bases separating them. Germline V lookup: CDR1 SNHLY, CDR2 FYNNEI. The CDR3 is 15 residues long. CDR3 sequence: CASSVSSSYNSPLHF. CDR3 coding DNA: TGTGCCAGCAGTGTCAGCAGCTCCTATAATTCACCCCTCCACTTT.

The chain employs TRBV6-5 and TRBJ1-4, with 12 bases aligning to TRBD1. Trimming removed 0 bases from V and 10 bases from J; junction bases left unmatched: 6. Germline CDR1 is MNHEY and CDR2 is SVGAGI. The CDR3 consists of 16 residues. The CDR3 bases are TGTGCCAGCAGTTACTCTTGGGACAGGGGGCGTCGAAAACTGTTTTTT. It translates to CASSYSWDRGRRKLFF.

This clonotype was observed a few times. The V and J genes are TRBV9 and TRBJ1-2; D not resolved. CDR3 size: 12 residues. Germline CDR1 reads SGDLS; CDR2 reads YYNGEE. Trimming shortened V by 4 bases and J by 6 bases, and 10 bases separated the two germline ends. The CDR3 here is CASSSVWDGYTF. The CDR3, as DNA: TGTGCCAGCAGCAGCGTTTGGGATGGCTACACCTTC.

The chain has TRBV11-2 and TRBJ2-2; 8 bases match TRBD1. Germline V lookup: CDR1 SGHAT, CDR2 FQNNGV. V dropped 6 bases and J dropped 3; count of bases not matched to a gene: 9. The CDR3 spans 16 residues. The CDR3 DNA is TGTGCCAGCAGAATAGCGACAGGGGTGGACACCGGGGAGCTGTTTTTT. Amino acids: CASRIATGVDTGELFF.

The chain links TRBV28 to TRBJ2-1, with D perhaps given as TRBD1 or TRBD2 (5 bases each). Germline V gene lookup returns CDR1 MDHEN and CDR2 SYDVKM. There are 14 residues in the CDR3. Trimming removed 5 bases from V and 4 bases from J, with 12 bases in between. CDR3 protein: CASSTAEGYNEQFF. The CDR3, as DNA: TGTGCCAGCAGTACCGCCGAGGGGTACAATGAGCAGTTCTTC.

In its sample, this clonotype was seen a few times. CDR3 nucleotides: TGTGCCAGCAGCTTCAGGGGCACGGGGGGAACGAACGAGCAGTACTTC. It specifies CASSFRGTGGTNEQYF. This chain links TRBV7-9 with TRBJ2-7, with D perhaps matching TRBD2 (7 bases). In germline, CDR1 is SEHNR, CDR2 FQNEAQ (reference sequence). CDR3 length: 16 residues. Trimming took 3 bases from V and 5 from J, leaving 20 bases between them.

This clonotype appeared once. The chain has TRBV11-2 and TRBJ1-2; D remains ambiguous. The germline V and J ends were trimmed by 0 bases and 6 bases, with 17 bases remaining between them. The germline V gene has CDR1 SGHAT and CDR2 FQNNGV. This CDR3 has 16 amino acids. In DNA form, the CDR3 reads TGTGCCAGCAGCTTAGATGCAGGAGCCACATCTGATGGCTACACCTTC. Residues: CASSLDAGATSDGYTF.

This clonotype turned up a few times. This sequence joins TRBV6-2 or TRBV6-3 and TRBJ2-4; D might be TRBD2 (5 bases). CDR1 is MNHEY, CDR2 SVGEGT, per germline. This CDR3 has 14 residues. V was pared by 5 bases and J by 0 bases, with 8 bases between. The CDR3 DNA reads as TGTGCCAGCAGTCTGAGCGGAGCCAAAAACATTCAGTACTTC. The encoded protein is CASSLSGAKNIQYF.

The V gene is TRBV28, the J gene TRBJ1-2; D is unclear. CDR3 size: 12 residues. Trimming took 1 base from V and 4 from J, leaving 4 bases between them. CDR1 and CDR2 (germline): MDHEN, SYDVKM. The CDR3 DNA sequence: TGTGCCAGCAGTTTATCTAGCTATGGCTACACCTTC. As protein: CASSLSSYGYTF.

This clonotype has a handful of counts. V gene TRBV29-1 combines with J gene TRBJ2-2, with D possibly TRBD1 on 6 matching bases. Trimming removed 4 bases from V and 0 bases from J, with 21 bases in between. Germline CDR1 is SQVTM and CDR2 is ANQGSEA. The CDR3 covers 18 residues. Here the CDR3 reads CSVAGTRNKFANTGELFF. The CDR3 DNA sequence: TGCAGCGTTGCTGGGACACGGAACAAGTTCGCGAACACCGGGGAGCTGTTTTTT.

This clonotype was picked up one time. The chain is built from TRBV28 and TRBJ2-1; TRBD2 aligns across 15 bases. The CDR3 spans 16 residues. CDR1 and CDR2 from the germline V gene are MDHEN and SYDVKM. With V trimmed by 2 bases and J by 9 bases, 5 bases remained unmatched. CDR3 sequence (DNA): TGTGCCAGCAGTTTAAAAGGACTAGCGGGAGGGGGTGAGCAGTTCTTC. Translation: CASSLKGLAGGGEQFF.

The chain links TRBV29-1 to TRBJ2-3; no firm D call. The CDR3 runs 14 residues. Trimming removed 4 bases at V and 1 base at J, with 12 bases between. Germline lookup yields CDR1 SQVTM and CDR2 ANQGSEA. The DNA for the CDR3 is TGCAGCGTTGCTCGTCAGATTGGCACAGATACGCAGTATTTT. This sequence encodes CSVARQIGTDTQYF.

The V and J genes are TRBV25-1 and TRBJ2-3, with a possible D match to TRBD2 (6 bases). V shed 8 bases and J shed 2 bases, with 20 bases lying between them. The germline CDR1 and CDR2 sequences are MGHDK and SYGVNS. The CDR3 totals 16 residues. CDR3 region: CASWHGASDNTDTQYF. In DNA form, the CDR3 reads TGTGCCAGCTGGCACGGAGCTAGCGACAACACAGATACGCAGTATTTT.

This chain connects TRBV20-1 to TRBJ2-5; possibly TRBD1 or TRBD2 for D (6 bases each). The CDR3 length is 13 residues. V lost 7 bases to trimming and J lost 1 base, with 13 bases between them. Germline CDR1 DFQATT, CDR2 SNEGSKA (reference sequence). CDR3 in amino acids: CSGGASIQETQYF. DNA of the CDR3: TGCAGTGGGGGGGCTAGCATCCAAGAGACCCAGTACTTC.

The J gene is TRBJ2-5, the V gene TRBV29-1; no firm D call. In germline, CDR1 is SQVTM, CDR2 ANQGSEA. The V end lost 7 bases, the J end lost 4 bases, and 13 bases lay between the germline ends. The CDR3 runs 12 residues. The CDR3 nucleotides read TGCAGCGCCGAGCCTGGGCGAGAGACCCAGTACTTC. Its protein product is CSAEPGRETQYF.

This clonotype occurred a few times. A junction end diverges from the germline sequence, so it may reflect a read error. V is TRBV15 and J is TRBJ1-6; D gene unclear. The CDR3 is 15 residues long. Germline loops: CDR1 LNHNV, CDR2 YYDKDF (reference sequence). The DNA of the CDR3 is TGTGCCACCAGCCAGTCTAGAGGCTATAATTCGCCCCTCCACTTT. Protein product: CATSQSRGYNSPLHF.

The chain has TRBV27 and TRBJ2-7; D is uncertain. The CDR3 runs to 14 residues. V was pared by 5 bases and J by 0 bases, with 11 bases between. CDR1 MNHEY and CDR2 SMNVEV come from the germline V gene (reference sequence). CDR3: CASSPTPTSYEQYF. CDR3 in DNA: TGTGCCAGCAGTCCAACCCCGACCTCCTACGAGCAGTACTTC.

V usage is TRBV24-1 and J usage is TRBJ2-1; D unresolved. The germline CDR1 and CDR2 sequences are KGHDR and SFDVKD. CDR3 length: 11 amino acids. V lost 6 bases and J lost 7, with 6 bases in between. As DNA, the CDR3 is TGTGCCACCAGTAACTTAAATGAGCAGTTCTTC. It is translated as CATSNLNEQFF.